The rows below give T cell receptor beta chains drawn from one sample of a study of blood T cell repertoires in COVID-19. The data were produced by immunoSEQ multiplex PCR, yet TCRdb's version contains in-frame clones alone and is incomplete. The table includes 100,000 to 130,000 clones, over 60% detected once. The sample was peripheral blood. These receptor sequences come from a man aged 70 or older with acute or convalescent COVID-19. The conserved cysteine and the conserved F or W are not part of the CDR3 here. The D gene is left open where the match is weak. Clone size is not always given. Where it is, it says once, few, many or a class for expanded clones.

>TRBV18|TRBD1|TRBJ1-2|.|12
ASSSDRDNYGYT
>TRBV7-9|TRBD1|TRBJ1-1|.|12
ASSPGQGEAEAF
>TRBV12-5|.|TRBJ1-6|once|10
ASGREASPLH
>TRBV28|TRBD1|TRBJ1-2|few|12
ASSSGQGTDGYT
>TRBV4-3|TRBD2|TRBJ2-5|few|13
ASSQGTSGQETQY
>TRBV2|TRBD2|TRBJ2-1|.|12
ASSGPGGRDEQF
>TRBV7-2|.|TRBJ1-1|.|12
ASSPQGGVTEAF
>TRBV6-5|.|TRBJ1-4|.|13
ASRGARANSEKLF
>TRBV7-3|.|TRBJ1-2|.|11
ASSLRGDYGYT
>TRBV19|.|TRBJ2-7|.|13
ASSMSPVAGVEQY
>TRBV21-1|.|TRBJ2-2|.|14
ASSKVGTSGVGELF
>TRBV2|TRBD1|TRBJ2-5|.|11
ADRQGAAETQY
>TRBV7-3|.|TRBJ1-1|.|12
ASSFSSMNTEAF
>TRBV5-8|TRBD2|TRBJ2-5|once|14
ASSLWTSGGRETQY
>TRBV19|.|TRBJ2-3|.|9
ASGRTDTQY
>TRBV2|TRBD1|TRBJ1-5|.|14
ASTTDRASPNQPQH
>TRBV7-8|.|TRBJ1-5|few|14
ASSLVRTDSNQPQH
>TRBV12-3/TRBV12-4|TRBD1|TRBJ2-7|.|11
ASRTTGNYEQY
>TRBV27|TRBD1|TRBJ1-2|.|11
ASSLGGGGGYT
>TRBV20-1|TRBD2|TRBJ2-3|.|12
SASRGGGTDTQY
>TRBV5-6|.|TRBJ2-5|.|14
ASSLGAGTYQETQY
>TRBV7-6|.|TRBJ1-3|.|14
ASSSTPGGIEYTIY
>TRBV7-3|.|TRBJ1-1|.|12
ASSLEAMGTEAF
>TRBV27|TRBD1|TRBJ1-3|.|11
ASRGTAGNTIY
>TRBV10-1|TRBD1|TRBJ1-5|.|11
ASSRDRGQPQH
>TRBV5-1|.|TRBJ1-1|once|12
ASSPGGPFTEAF
>TRBV5-1|.|TRBJ2-3|.|12
ASSNTPGPDTQY